The T cell receptor (beta chain) described here comes from a study of shared clonotypes between healthy human individuals. Genomic DNA (from each subset) was split evenly across several immunoSEQ plates. Libraries were prepared by immunoSEQ multiplex PCR; TCRdb keeps only in-frame clonotypes and omits some of them. Of about 1.1 million clones listed, approximately 78% are singletons. The CDR3 is 16 amino acids. Trimming cost V 0 bases and J 0 bases, with 9 bases left between them. Germline assignment: CDR1 SGDLS and CDR2 YYNGEE. Adults of Caucasian background living in Nashville, Tennessee made up all donors. The authors divided CD4+ cells into CD45RA+ naive and CD45RA-negative memory subsets.

This TCR derives from a man between 18 and 35 years old in good health. Some clones in this sample may be carry-over from other donors' samples. The gene calls are TRBV9 and TRBJ1-4, with TRBD1 as a possible D gene (6 bases). Sequences were obtained from memory CD4+ T cells from PBMCs. Subset defined: CD45RA-negative fraction. Written as DNA, the CDR3 is TGTGCCAGCAGCGTAGGGACAGCCTCAACTAATGAAAAACTGTTTTTT. It is translated as CASSVGTASTNEKLFF.